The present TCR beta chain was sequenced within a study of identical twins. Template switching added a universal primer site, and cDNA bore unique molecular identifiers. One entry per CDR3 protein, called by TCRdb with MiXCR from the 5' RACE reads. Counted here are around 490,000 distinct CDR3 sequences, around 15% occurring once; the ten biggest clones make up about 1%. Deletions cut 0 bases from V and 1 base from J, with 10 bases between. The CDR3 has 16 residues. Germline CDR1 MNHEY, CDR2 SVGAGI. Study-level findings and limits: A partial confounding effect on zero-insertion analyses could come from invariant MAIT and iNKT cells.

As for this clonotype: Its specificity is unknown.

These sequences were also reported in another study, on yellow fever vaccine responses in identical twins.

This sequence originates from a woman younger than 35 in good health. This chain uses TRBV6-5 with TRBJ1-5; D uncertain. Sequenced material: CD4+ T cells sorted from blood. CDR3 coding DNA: TGTGCCAGCAGTTACTCTTCACGAGGGAGCAATCAGCCCCAGCATTTT. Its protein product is CASSYSSRGSNQPQHF.